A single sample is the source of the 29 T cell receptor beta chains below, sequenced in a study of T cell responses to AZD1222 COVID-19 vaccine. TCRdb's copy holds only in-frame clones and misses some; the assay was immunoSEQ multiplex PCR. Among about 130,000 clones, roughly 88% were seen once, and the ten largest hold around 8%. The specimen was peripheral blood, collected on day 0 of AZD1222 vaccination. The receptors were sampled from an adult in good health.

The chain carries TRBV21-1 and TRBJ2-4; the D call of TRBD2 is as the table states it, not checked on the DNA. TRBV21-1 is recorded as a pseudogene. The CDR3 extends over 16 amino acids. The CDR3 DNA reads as TGTGCCAGCAGCAAAGGTCCGGCGCGGGCCAAAAACATTCAGTACTTC. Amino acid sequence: CASSKGPARAKNIQYF.

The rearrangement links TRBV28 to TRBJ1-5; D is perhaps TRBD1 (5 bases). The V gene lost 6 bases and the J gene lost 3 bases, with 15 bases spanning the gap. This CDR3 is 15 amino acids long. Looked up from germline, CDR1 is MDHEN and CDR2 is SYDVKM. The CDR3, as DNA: TGTGCCAGCAGCTTAACTCGGGGGGTCAATCAGCCCCAGCATTTT. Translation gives CASSLTRGVNQPQHF.

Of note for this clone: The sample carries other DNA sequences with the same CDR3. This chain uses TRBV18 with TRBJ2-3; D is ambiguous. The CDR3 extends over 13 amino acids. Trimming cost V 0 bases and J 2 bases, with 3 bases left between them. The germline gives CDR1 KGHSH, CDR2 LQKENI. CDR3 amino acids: CASSPPSTDTQYF. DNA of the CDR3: TGTGCCAGCTCACCACCGTCCACAGATACGCAGTATTTT. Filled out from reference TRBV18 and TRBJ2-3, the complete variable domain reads NAGVMQNPRHLVRRRGQEARLRCSPMKGHSHVYWYRQLPEEGLKFMVYLQKENIIDESGMPKERFSAEFPKEGPSILRIQQVVRGDSAAYFCASSPPSTDTQYFGPGTRLTVL.

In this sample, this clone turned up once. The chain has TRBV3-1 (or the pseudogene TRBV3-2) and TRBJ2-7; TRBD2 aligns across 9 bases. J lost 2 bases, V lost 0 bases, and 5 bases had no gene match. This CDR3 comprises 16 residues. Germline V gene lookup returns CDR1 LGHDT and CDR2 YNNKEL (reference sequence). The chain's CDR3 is CASSQDLAGYPYEQYF. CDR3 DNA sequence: TGTGCCAGCAGCCAAGATCTAGCGGGGTACCCCTACGAGCAGTACTTC.

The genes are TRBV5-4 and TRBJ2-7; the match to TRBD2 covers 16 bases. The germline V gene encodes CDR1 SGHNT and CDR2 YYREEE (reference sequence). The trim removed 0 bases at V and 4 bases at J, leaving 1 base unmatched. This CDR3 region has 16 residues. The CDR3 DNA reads TGTGCCAGCAGCTTGGAGGGACTAGCGGGAGGGTACGAGCAGTACTTC. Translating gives CASSLEGLAGGYEQYF.

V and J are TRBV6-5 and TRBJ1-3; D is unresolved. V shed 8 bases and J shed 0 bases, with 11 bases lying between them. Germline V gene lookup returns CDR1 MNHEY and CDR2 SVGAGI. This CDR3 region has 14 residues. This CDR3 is CASFSLSSGNTIYF. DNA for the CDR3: TGTGCCAGCTTTTCTCTGAGCTCTGGAAACACCATATATTTT.

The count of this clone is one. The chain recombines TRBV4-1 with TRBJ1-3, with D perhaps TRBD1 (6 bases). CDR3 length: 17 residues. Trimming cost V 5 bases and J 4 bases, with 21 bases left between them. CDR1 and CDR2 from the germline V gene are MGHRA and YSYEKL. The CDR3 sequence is CASSSQGGGAKGNTIYF. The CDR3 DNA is TGCGCCAGCAGCTCTCAGGGCGGGGGGGCAAAAGGAAACACCATATATTTT.

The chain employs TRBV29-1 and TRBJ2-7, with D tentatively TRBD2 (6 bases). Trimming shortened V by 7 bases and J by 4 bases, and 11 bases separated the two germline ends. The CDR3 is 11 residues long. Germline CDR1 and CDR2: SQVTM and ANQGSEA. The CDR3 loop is CSAGDGYEQYF. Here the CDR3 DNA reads TGCAGCGCGGGGGACGGATACGAGCAGTACTTC.

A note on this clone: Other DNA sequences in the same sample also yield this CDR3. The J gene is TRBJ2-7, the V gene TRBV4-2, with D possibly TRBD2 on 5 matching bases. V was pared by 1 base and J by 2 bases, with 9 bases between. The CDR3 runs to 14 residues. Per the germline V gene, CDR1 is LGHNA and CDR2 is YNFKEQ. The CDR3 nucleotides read TGTGCCAGCAGCCAAGTCGGGGTGACCTACGAGCAGTACTTC. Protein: CASSQVGVTYEQYF.

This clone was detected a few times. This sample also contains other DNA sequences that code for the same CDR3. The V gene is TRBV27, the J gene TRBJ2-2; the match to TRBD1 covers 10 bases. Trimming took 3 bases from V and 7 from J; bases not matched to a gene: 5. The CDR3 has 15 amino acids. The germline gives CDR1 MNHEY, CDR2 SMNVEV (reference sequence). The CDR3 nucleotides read TGTGCCAGCAGTTTTCGGACAGGGGGTGACGGGGAGCTGTTTTTT. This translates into CASSFRTGGDGELFF.

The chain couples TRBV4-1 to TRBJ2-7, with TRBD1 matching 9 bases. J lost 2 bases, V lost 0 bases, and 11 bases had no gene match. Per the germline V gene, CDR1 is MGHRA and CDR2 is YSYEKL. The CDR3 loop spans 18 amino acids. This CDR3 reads CASSQDEPWTGETYEQYF. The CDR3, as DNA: TGCGCCAGCAGCCAAGATGAGCCCTGGACAGGGGAGACCTACGAGCAGTACTTC.

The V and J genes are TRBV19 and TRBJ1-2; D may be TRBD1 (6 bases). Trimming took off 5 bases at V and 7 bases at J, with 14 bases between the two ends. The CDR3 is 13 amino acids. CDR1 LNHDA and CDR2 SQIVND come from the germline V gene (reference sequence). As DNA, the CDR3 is TGTGCCAGTAGTTTACAGGGAATTGGTGGCTACACCTTC. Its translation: CASSLQGIGGYTF.

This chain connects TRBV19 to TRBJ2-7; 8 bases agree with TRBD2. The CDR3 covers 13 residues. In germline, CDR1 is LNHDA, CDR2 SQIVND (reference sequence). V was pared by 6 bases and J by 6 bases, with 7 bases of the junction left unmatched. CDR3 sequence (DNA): TGTGCCAGTAGCCCGGGACTAGTGCTCGAGCAGTACTTC. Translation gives CASSPGLVLEQYF.

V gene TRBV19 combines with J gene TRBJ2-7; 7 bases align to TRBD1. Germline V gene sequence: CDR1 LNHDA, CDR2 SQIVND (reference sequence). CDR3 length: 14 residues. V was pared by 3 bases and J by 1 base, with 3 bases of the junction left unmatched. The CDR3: CASSISTGSYEQYF. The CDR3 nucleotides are TGTGCCAGTAGTATCTCGACAGGGTCCTACGAGCAGTACTTC.

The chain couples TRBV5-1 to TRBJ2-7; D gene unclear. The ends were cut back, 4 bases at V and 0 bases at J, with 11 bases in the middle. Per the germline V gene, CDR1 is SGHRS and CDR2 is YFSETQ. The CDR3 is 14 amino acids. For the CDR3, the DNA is TGCGCCAGCAGCGCTCAGACCAGCTCCTACGAGCAGTACTTC. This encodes CASSAQTSSYEQYF.

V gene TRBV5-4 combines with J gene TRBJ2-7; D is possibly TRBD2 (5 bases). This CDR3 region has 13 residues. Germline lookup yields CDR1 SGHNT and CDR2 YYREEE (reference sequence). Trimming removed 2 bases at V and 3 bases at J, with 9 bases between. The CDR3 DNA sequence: TGTGCCAGCAGCTTCGGGGAGAGCTACGAGCAGTACTTC. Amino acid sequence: CASSFGESYEQYF.

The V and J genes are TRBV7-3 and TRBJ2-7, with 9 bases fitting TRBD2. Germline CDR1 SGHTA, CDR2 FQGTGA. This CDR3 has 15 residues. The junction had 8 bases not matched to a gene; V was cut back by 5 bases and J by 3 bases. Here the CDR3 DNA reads TGTGCCAGCAGCCTATCTAGCGGGGATAACTACGAGCAGTACTTC. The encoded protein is CASSLSSGDNYEQYF.

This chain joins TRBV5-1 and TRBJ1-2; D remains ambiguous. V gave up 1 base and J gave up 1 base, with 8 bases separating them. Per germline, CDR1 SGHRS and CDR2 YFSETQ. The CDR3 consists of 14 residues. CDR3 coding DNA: TGCGCCAGCAGCTTGTGGACGGATAACTATGGCTACACCTTC. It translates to CASSLWTDNYGYTF.

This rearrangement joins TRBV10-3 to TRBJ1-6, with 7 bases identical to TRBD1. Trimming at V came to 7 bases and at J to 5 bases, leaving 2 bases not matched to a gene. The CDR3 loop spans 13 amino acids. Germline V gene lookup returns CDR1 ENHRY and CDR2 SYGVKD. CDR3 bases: TGTGCCATCAAGGGGACAGATAATTCACCCCTCCACTTT. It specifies CAIKGTDNSPLHF.

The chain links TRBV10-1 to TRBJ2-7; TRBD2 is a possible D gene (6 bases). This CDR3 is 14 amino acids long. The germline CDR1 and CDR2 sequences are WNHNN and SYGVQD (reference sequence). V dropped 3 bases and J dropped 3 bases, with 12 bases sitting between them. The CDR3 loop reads CASSDGGVGYEQYF. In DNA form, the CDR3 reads TGCGCCAGCAGTGATGGAGGGGTTGGCTACGAGCAGTACTTC.

Here the CDR3 DNA reads TGCGCCAGCAGCTTGGGGGGAGAGAATCAGCCCCAGCATTTT. Amino acid sequence: CASSLGGENQPQHF. The rearrangement links TRBV5-1 to TRBJ1-5; D remains unclear. V was shortened by 0 bases and J by 4 bases, with 8 bases between the two germline ends. Germline lookup yields CDR1 SGHRS and CDR2 YFSETQ. This CDR3 region has 14 residues.

CDR3 region: CASRDQGAHNSPLHF. Written as DNA, the CDR3 is TGCGCCAGCAGGGACCAGGGGGCTCATAATTCACCCCTCCACTTT. This sequence joins TRBV10-2 and TRBJ1-6, with 8 bases fitting TRBD1. CDR3 length equals 15 residues. Unmatched junction bases numbered 6, after V lost 6 bases and J lost 5 bases. Germline CDR1 reads WSHSY; CDR2 reads SAAADI.

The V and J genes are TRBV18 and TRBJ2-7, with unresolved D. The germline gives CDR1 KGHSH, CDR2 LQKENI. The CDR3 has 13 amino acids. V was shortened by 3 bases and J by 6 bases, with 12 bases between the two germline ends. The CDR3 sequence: CASSPDQQAEQYF. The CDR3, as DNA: TGTGCCAGCTCACCCGACCAGCAGGCCGAGCAGTACTTC.

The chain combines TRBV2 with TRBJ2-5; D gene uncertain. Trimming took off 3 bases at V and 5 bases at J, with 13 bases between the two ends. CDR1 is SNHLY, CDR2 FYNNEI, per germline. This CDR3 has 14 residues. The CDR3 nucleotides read TGTGCCAGCAGTGAGTCCTCGGATTCGGAGACCCAGTACTTC. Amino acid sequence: CASSESSDSETQYF.

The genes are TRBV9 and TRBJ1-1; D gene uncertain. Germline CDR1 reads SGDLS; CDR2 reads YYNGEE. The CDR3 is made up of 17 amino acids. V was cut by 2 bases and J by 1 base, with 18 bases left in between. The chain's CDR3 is CASSVSASGPQNTEAFF. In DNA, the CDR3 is TGTGCCAGCAGCGTTTCCGCTTCCGGGCCGCAGAACACTGAAGCTTTCTTT.

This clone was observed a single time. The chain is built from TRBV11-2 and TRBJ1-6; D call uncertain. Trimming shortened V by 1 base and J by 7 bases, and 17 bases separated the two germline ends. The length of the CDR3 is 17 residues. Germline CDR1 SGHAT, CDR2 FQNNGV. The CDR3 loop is CASSLGPGYGHNSPLHF. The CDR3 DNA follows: TGTGCCAGCAGCTTAGGCCCCGGATACGGGCACAATTCACCCCTCCACTTT. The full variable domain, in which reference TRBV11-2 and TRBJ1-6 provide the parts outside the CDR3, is EAGVAQSPRYKIIEKRQSVAFWCNPISGHATLYWYQQILGQGPKLLIQFQNNGVVDDSQLPKDRFSAERLKGVDSTLKIQPAKLEDSAVYLCASSLGPGYGHNSPLHFGNGTRLTVT.

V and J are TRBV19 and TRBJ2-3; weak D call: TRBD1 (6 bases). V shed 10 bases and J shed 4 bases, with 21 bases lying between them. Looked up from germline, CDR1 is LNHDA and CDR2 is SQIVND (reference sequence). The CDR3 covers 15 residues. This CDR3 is CATSSGGQGPDTQYF. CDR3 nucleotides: TGTGCCACCTCAAGCGGTGGTCAGGGGCCAGATACGCAGTATTTT.

The CDR3 region is CAIRSGTGNTEAFF. CDR3 DNA: TGTGCCATCAGATCCGGGACAGGGAACACTGAAGCTTTCTTT. This chain connects TRBV10-3 to TRBJ1-1; 8 bases line up with TRBD1. V was pared by 6 bases and J by 1 base, with 4 bases of the junction left unmatched. Germline assignment: CDR1 ENHRY and CDR2 SYGVKD. This CDR3 has 14 amino acids.

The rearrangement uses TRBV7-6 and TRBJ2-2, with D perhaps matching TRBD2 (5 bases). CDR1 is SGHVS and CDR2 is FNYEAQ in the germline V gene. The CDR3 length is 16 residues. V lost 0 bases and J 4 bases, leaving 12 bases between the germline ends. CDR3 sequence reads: CASSLAVLELTGELFF. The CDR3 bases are TGTGCCAGCAGCTTAGCGGTACTAGAACTCACCGGGGAGCTGTTTTTT.